The 11 T cell receptor beta chains listed next were all sequenced from one sample in a study of Ad26.COV2.S vaccination and SARS-CoV-2 variants. Treatment specified: some 20 received Ad26.COV2.S at low or high dose, single or two shots; roughly five received placebo; per-sample allocation not given. Specimens were obtained on day 63 following the first vaccine or placebo injection. Sequencing was performed with immunoSEQ multiplex PCR; in TCRdb, only in-frame clones are kept and a portion is missing. In the table there are under 550,000 clones, roughly 90% of which are singletons. Sequenced material: peripheral blood, taken in a trial of Ad26.COV2.S vaccine versus placebo. The receptors originated from a person aged 18-60 years who received the Ad26.COV2.S COVID-19 vaccine or a placebo.

This chain links TRBV5-1 with TRBJ2-2; D may be TRBD1 (6 bases). V lost 5 bases, J lost 0 bases, and 14 bases lay in between. Germline V gene data show CDR1 as SGHRS and CDR2 as YFSETQ. There are 16 residues in the CDR3. CDR3 nucleotide sequence: TGCGCCAGCAGTTTGCACGGGACATCGAACACCGGGGAGCTGTTTTTT. Amino acids: CASSLHGTSNTGELFF.

The chain combines TRBV30 with TRBJ2-2, with 11 positions matching TRBD2. V shed 3 bases and J 6 bases; nucleotides not matched to a gene: 3. Germline V gives CDR1 GTSNPN, CDR2 SVGIG (reference sequence). CDR3 length equals 14 residues. The CDR3 bases are TGTGCCTGGAGCCCGACTAGCGGGGCCGGGGAGCTGTTTTTT. It is translated as CAWSPTSGAGELFF.

J is TRBJ1-1 and V is TRBV23-1; 7 bases line up with TRBD1. TRBV23-1 is identified as an open reading frame with a role that is uncertain. With V trimmed by 2 bases and J by 4 bases, 4 bases remained unmatched. CDR3 length: 14 residues. CDR3 nucleotides: TGCGCCAGCAGTCAACAGGGGGTAAGCACTGAAGCTTTCTTT. It encodes CASSQQGVSTEAFF.

The chain recombines TRBV18 with TRBJ2-2; either TRBD1 or TRBD2 may supply D (5 bases each). V dropped 0 bases and J dropped 4 bases, with 12 bases sitting between them. The CDR3 totals 16 residues. Germline V gives CDR1 KGHSH, CDR2 LQKENI. This CDR3 is CASSPPVGTATGELFF. CDR3 sequence (DNA): TGTGCCAGCTCACCACCCGTCGGGACGGCCACCGGGGAGCTGTTTTTT.

V usage is TRBV18 and J usage is TRBJ1-5, with D perhaps matching TRBD1 (6 bases). Per germline, CDR1 KGHSH and CDR2 LQKENI. V was pared by 2 bases and J by 3 bases, with 11 bases between. CDR3 length: 15 amino acids. This CDR3 reads CASSPVGGPNQPQHF. CDR3 DNA: TGTGCCAGCTCACCAGTTGGGGGCCCCAATCAGCCCCAGCATTTT.

V and J are TRBV28 and TRBJ1-6; TRBD1 agrees at 8 bases. V gave up 2 bases and J gave up 8 bases; unmatched junction bases: 11. Germline V gene sequence: CDR1 MDHEN, CDR2 SYDVKM. The CDR3 has 17 amino acids. The CDR3 reads CASSLGDRGKFDSPLHF. CDR3 bases: TGTGCCAGCAGTTTAGGTGACAGGGGAAAGTTTGATTCACCCCTCCACTTT. The full variable domain, its missing parts supplied by reference TRBV28 and TRBJ1-6, is DVKVTQSSRYLVKRTGEKVFLECVQDMDHENMFWYRQDPGLGLRLIYFSYDVKMKEKGDIPEGYSVSREKKERFSLILESASTNQTSMYLCASSLGDRGKFDSPLHFGNGTRLTVT.

V gene TRBV2 combines with J gene TRBJ2-5, with D perhaps matching TRBD1 or TRBD2 (5 bases each). V was trimmed by 2 bases and J by 9 bases, leaving 13 bases between them. The CDR3 loop spans 13 amino acids. Germline V CDR1 and CDR2: SNHLY, FYNNEI. As DNA, the CDR3 is TGTGCCAGCAGTGAAAATATGGGACCGGCCCAGTACTTC. Translating gives CASSENMGPAQYF. The variable domain in full, completed from reference TRBV2 and TRBJ2-5, reads EPEVTQTPSHQVTQMGQEVILRCVPISNHLYFYWYRQILGQKVEFLVSFYNNEISEKSEIFDDQFSVERPDGSNFTLKIRSTKLEDSAMYFCASSENMGPAQYFGPGTRLLVL.

This clone was seen once. The V gene is TRBV19, the J gene TRBJ1-3, with D unresolved. The CDR3 contains 14 residues. V was pared by 4 bases and J by 0 bases, with 7 bases between. CDR1 is LNHDA, CDR2 SQIVND, per germline (reference sequence). CDR3: CASSSKASGNTIYF. In nucleotides, the CDR3 is TGTGCCAGTAGTAGTAAAGCCTCTGGAAACACCATATATTTT. The full variable domain, its missing parts supplied by reference TRBV19 and TRBJ1-3, is DGGITQSPKYLFRKEGQNVTLSCEQNLNHDAMYWYRQDPGQGLRLIYYSQIVNDFQKGDIAEGYSVSREKKESFPLTVTSAQKNPTAFYLCASSSKASGNTIYFGEGSWLTVV.

The genes are TRBV24-1 and TRBJ1-3; weak D call: TRBD1 (6 bases). The CDR3 sequence is 16 residues long. Between the trimmed V and J ends, which lost 0 bases and 4 bases, there was a span of 12 bases. The germline gives CDR1 KGHDR, CDR2 SFDVKD. CDR3 residues: CATSDLNLGAGNTIYF. The CDR3 nucleotides read TGTGCCACCAGTGATTTGAATCTGGGGGCCGGAAACACCATATATTTT.

The chain uses TRBV6-5 and TRBJ2-1; 9 bases agree with TRBD2. In germline, CDR1 is MNHEY, CDR2 SVGAGI. V lost 8 bases, J lost 5 bases, and 4 bases stayed unmatched. The CDR3 loop spans 13 amino acids. The CDR3 spells CASGTSPNNEQFF. In DNA form, the CDR3 reads TGTGCCAGCGGGACTAGCCCAAACAATGAGCAGTTCTTC.

DNA for the CDR3: TGTGCCAGCAGCTCCGGGACAGGGTACCAAGAGACCCAGTACTTC. It encodes CASSSGTGYQETQYF. This chain links TRBV5-5 with TRBJ2-5, with TRBD1 identical over 9 bases. From germline, CDR1 is SGHKS and CDR2 YYEKEE (reference sequence). With V trimmed by 3 bases and J by 0 bases, 3 bases remained unmatched. The CDR3 contains 15 residues.